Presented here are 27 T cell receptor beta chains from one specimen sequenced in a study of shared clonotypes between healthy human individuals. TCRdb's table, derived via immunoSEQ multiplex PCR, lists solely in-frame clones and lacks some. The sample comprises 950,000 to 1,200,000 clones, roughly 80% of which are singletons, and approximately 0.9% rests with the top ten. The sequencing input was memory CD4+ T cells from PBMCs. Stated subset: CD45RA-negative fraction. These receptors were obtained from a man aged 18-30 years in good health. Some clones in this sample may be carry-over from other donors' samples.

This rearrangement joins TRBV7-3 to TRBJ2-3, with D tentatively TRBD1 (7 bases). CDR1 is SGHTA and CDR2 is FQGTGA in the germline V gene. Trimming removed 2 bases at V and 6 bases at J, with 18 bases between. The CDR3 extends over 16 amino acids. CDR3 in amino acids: CASSLGGTAAYDTQYF. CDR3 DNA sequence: TGTGCCAGCAGCTTAGGGGGGACAGCTGCTTATGATACGCAGTATTTT. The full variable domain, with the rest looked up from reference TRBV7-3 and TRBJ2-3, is GAGVSQTPSNKVTEKGKYVELRCDPISGHTALYWYRQSLGQGPEFLIYFQGTGAADDSGLPNDRFFAVRPEGSVSTLKIQRTERGDSAVYLCASSLGGTAAYDTQYFGPGTRLTVL.

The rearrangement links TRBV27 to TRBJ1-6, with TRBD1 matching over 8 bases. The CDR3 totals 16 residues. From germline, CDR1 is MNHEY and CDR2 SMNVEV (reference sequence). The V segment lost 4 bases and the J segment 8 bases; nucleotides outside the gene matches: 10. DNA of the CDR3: TGTGCCAGCAGTTCCCCCCTCGTGGACAGGGATTCACCCCTCCACTTT. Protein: CASSSPLVDRDSPLHF.

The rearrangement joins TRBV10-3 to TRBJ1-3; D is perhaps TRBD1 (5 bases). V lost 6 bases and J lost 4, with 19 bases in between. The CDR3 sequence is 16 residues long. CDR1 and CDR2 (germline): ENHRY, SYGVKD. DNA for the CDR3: TGTGCCATCAGGAACTTGGGGGGAAAATTAGGAAACACCATATATTTT. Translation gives CAIRNLGGKLGNTIYF.

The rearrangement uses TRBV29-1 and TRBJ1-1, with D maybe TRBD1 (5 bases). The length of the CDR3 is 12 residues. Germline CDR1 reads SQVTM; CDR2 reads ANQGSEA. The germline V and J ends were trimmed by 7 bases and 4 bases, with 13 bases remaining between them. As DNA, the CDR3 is TGCAGCGGCCGACAGCCACCCACTGAAGCTTTCTTT. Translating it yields CSGRQPPTEAFF.

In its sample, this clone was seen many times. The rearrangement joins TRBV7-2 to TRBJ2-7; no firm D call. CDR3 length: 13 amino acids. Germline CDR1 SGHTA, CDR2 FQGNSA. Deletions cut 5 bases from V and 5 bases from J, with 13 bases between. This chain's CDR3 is CASSRRVRDEQYF. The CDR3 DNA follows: TGTGCCAGCAGCCGACGCGTACGGGACGAGCAGTACTTC.

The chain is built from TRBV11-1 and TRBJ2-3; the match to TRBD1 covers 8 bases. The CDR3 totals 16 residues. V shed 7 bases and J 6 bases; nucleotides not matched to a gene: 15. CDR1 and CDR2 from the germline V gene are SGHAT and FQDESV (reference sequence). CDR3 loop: CASNPGASGGRDTQYF. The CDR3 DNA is TGTGCCAGCAACCCGGGGGCGTCAGGGGGCCGGGATACGCAGTATTTT. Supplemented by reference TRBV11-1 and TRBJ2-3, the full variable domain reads EAEVAQSPRYKITEKSQAVAFWCDPISGHATLYWYRQILGQGPELLVQFQDESVVDDSQLPKDRFSAERLKGVDSTLKIQPAELGDSAMYLCASNPGASGGRDTQYFGPGTRLTVL.

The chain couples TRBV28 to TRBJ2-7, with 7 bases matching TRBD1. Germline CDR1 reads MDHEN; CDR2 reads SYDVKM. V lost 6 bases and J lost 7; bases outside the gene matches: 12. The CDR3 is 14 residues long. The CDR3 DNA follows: TGTGCCAGCAGCCCGACAGGGTCAGTAGGAGAGCAGTACTTC. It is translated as CASSPTGSVGEQYF.

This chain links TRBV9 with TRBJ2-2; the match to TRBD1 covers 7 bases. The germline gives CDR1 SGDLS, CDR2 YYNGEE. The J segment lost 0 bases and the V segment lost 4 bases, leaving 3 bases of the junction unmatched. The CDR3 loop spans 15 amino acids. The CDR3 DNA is TGTGCCAGCAGCTTGGGACAGTCGAACACCGGGGAGCTGTTTTTT. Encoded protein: CASSLGQSNTGELFF.

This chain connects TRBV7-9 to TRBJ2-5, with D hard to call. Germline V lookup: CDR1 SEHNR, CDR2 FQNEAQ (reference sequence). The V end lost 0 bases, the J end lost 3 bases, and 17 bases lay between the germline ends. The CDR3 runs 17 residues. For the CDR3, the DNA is TGTGCCAGCAGCTTAGCTCTGTACGACTGGTCAAAAGAGACCCAGTACTTC. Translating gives CASSLALYDWSKETQYF.

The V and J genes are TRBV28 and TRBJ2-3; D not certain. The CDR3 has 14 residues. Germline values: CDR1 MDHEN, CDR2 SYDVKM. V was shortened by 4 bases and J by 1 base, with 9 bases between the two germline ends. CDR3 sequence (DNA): TGTGCCAGCAGTTCGATTTTTGGCACAGATACGCAGTATTTT. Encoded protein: CASSSIFGTDTQYF. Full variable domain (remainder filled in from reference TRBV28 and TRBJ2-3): DVKVTQSSRYLVKRTGEKVFLECVQDMDHENMFWYRQDPGLGLRLIYFSYDVKMKEKGDIPEGYSVSREKKERFSLILESASTNQTSMYLCASSSIFGTDTQYFGPGTRLTVL.

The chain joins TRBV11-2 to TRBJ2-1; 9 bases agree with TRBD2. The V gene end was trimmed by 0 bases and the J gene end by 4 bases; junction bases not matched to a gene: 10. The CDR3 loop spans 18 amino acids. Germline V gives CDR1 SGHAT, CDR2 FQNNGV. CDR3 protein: CASSLEGAAGGDYNEQFF. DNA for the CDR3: TGTGCCAGCAGCTTAGAAGGTGCGGCGGGAGGGGATTACAATGAGCAGTTCTTC.

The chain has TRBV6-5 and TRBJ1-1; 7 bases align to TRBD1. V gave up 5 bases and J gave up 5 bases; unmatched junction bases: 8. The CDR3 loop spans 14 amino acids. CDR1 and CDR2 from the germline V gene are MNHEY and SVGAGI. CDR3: CASSVPGGLTEAFF. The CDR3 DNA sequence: TGTGCCAGCAGTGTCCCAGGGGGTCTAACTGAAGCTTTCTTT.

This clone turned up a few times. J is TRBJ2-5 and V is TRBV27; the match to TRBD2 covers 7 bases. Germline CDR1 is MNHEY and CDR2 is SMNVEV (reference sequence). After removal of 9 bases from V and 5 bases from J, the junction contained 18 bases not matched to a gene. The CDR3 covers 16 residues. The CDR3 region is CARTPVASGPPETQYF. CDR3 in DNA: TGTGCCAGAACCCCCGTGGCTAGCGGCCCCCCGGAGACCCAGTACTTC.

The CDR3 loop is CATSGGVATEAFF. For the CDR3, the DNA is TGTGCCACCAGCGGCGGAGTGGCCACTGAAGCTTTCTTT. The chain uses TRBV15 and TRBJ1-1; D is undetermined. The ends were cut back, 5 bases at V and 4 bases at J, with 11 bases in the middle. The CDR3 is 13 amino acids. Germline V lookup: CDR1 LNHNV, CDR2 YYDKDF (reference sequence).

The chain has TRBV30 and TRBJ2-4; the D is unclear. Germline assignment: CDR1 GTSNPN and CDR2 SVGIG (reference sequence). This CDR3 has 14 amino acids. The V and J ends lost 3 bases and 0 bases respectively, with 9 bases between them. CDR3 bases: TGTGCCTGGAGCCCCCTCCTAGCCAAAAACATTCAGTACTTC. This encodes CAWSPLLAKNIQYF.

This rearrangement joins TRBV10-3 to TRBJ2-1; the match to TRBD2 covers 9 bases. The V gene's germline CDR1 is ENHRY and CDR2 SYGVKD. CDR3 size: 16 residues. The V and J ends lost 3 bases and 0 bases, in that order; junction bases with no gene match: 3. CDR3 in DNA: TGTGCCATCAGTGACTCTAGCGGGATCTCCTACAATGAGCAGTTCTTC. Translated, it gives CAISDSSGISYNEQFF.

The CDR3 spells CASSQSAPRGGQPQHF. The DNA for the CDR3 is TGTGCCAGCAGCCAAAGCGCTCCCCGGGGTGGTCAGCCCCAGCATTTT. This rearrangement joins TRBV2 to TRBJ1-5; D not certain. The CDR3 is 16 amino acids. Germline assignment: CDR1 SNHLY and CDR2 FYNNEI. Trimming removed 6 bases at V and 6 bases at J, with 21 bases between.

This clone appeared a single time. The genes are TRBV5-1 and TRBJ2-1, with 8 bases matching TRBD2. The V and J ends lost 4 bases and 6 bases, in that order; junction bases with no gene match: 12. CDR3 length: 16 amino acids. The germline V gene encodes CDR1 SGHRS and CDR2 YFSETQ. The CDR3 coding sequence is TGCGCCAGCAGCCCCCCGGGACTAGTCAAGGCCAATGAGCAGTTCTTC. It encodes CASSPPGLVKANEQFF.

This chain's CDR3 is CASSYPGRLYEQYF. In DNA form, the CDR3 reads TGTGCCAGCAGCTACCCCGGACGGCTATACGAGCAGTACTTC. This chain joins TRBV5-4 and TRBJ2-7; D is undetermined. Trimming removed 3 bases at V and 4 bases at J, with 14 bases between. The CDR3 contains 14 residues. Germline V lookup: CDR1 SGHNT, CDR2 YYREEE (reference sequence).

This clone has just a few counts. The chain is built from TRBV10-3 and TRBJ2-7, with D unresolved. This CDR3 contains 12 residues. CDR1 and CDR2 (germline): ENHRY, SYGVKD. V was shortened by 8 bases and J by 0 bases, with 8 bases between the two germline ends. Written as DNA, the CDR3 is TGTGCCATCCGTTCAGACTCCTACGAGCAGTACTTC. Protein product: CAIRSDSYEQYF.

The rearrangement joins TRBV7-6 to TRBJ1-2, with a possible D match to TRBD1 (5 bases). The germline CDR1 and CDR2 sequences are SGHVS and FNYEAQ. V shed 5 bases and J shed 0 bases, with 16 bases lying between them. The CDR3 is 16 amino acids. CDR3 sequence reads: CASSLGTGESNYGYTF. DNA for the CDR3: TGTGCCAGCAGCCTCGGGACTGGGGAGTCTAACTATGGCTACACCTTC. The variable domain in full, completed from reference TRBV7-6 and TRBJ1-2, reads GAGVSQSPRYKVTKRGQDVALRCDPISGHVSLYWYRQALGQGPEFLTYFNYEAQQDKSGLPNDRFSAERPEGSISTLTIQRTEQRDSAMYRCASSLGTGESNYGYTFGSGTRLTVV.

CDR3 nucleotide sequence: TGTGCCTGGAGTCCAATCCCCGGCGGCGACGAGCAGTACTTC. This translates into CAWSPIPGGDEQYF. V gene TRBV30 combines with J gene TRBJ2-7; D not resolved. The V end was cut by 2 bases, the J end by 5 bases, with 16 bases between. The CDR3 contains 14 residues. Germline lookup yields CDR1 GTSNPN and CDR2 SVGIG (reference sequence).

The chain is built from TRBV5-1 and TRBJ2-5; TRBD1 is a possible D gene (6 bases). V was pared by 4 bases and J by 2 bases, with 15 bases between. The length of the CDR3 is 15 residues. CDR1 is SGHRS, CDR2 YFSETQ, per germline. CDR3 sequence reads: CASSVLGTIQETQYF. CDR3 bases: TGCGCCAGCAGCGTTTTAGGGACAATACAAGAGACCCAGTACTTC.

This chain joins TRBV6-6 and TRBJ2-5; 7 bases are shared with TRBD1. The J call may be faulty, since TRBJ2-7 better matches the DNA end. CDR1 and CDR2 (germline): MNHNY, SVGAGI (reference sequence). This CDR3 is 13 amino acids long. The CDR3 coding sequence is TGTGCCAGCAGTCGGGACAGCACCTACGAGCAGTACTTC. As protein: CASSRDSTYEQYF.

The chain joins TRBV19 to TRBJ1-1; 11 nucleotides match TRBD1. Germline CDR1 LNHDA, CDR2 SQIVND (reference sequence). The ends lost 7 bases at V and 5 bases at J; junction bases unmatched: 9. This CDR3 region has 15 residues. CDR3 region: CASTLDRGQRTEAFF. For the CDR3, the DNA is TGTGCCAGTACTCTGGACAGGGGGCAGCGGACTGAAGCTTTCTTT.

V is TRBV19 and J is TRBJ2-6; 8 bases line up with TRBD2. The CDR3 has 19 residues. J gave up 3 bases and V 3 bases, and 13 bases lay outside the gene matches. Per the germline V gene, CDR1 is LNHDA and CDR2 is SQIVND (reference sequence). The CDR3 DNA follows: TGTGCCAGTAGTATTCGCCCGGGAGGGCCTTCTGGTGGGGCCAACGTCCTGACTTTC. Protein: CASSIRPGGPSGGANVLTF.

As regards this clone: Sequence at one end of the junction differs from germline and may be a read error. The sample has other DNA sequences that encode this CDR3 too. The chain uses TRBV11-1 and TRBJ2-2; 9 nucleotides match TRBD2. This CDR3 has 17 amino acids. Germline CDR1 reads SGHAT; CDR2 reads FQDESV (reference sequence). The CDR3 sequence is CASSLGLAEINTGELFF. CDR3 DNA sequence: TGTGCCAGCAGCTTAGGACTAGCGGAGATTAACACCGGGGAGCTGTTCTTT.